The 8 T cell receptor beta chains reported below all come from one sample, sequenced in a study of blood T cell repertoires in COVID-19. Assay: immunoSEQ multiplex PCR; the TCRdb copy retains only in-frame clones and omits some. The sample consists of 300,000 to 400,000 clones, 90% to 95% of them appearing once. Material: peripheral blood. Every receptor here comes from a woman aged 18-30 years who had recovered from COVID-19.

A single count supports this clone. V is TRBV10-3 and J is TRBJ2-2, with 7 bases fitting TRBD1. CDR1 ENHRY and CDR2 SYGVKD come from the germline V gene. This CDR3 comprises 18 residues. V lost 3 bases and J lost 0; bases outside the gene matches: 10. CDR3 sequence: CAISDSWSGTANTGELFF. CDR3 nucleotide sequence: TGTGCCATCAGTGACTCCTGGAGTGGGACAGCGAACACCGGGGAGCTGTTTTTT.

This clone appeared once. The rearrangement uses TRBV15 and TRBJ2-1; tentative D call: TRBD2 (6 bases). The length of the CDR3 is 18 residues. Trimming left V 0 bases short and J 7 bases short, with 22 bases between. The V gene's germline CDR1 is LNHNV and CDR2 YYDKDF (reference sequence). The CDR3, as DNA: TGTGCCACCAGCAGAGATCCCAGGCGGGAAGGTGGTGATAATGAGCAGTTCTTC. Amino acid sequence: CATSRDPRREGGDNEQFF.

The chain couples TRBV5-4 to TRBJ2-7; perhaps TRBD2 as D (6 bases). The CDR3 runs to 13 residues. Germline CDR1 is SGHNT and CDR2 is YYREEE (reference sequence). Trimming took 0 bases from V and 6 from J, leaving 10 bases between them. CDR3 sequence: CASSLGQGGEQYV. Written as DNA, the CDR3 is TGTGCCAGCAGCTTGGGGCAGGGAGGCGAGCAGTACGTC.

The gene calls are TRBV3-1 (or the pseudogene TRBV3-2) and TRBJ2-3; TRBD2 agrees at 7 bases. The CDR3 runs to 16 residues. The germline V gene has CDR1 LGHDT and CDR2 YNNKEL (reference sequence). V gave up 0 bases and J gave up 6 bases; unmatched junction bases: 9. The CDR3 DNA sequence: TGTGCCAGCAGCCAAGATGGAGCGGGGAGCAGGGATACGCAGTATTTT. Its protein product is CASSQDGAGSRDTQYF.

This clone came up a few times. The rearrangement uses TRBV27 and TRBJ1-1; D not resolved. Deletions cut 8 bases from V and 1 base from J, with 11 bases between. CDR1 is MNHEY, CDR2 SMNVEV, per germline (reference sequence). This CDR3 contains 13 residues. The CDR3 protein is CASGLRRNTEAFF. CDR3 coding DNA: TGTGCCAGCGGGCTCAGAAGGAACACTGAAGCTTTCTTT.

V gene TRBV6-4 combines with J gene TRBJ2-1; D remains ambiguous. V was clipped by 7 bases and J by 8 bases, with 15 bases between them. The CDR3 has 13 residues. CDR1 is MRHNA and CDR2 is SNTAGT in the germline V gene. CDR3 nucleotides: TGTGCCAGCAAAAGCCGCCGATCGGATGAGCAGTTCTTC. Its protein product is CASKSRRSDEQFF.

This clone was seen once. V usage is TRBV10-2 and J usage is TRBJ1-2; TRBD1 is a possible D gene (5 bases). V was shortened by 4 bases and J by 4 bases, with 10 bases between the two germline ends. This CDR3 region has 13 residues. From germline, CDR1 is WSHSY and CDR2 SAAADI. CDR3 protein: CASSGAGTYGYTF. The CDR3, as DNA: TGCGCCAGCAGTGGGGCGGGGACCTATGGCTACACCTTC.

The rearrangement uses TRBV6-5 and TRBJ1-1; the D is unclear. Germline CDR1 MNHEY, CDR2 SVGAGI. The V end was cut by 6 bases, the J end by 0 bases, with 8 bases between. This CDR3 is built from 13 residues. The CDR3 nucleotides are TGTGCCAGCAGCTGGGAGGTGAACACTGAAGCTTTCTTT. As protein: CASSWEVNTEAFF.